This T cell receptor beta chain was observed in a study of shared clonotypes between healthy human individuals. Trimming shortened V by 5 bases and J by 7 bases, and 18 bases separated the two germline ends. In germline, CDR1 is SGHTA, CDR2 FQGNSA. The CDR3 totals 15 residues. Measured with immunoSEQ multiplex PCR; TCRdb has only the in-frame clones, and not every one. The sample includes fewer than 3 million clones, around 92% of them seen just once. The origin of this receptor is a man aged 18 to 29 in good health. Some clones in this sample may be carry-over from other donors' samples. The chain employs TRBV7-2 and TRBJ2-1; possibly TRBD1 or TRBD2 for D (5 bases each). Source material: naive CD4+ T cells from PBMCs. Subset: CD45RA+ positively selected. CDR3 in amino acids: CASSQGPGRPNEQFF. The CDR3 bases are TGTGCCAGCAGCCAAGGCCCGGGGCGGCCGAATGAGCAGTTCTTC.